This T cell receptor (beta chain) was profiled in a study of Ad26.COV2.S vaccination and SARS-CoV-2 variants. Study results and caveats: Vaccine and placebo recipients had comparable breadth of non-spike TCRs. CD8+ and CD4+ T cells specific for spike reportedly responded with substantial breadth after vaccination.

Documented treatment: about 20 received Ad26.COV2.S at low or high dose, single or two shots; about 5 received placebo; per-sample allocation not given. Specimen acquisition occurred on day 63 following the initial vaccine or placebo injection. Assay: immunoSEQ multiplex PCR; the TCRdb copy retains only in-frame clones and omits some. In the table there are 200,000 to 300,000 clones, approximately 90% of which are singletons. In the case of this clone: Its antigen is as yet unknown.

The CDR3 has 15 residues. Germline values: CDR1 SGHTA, CDR2 FQGNSA. Trimming removed 2 bases from V and 0 bases from J, with 9 bases in between. This chain links TRBV7-2 with TRBJ2-3; no definite D call. The starting material was peripheral blood, obtained in a trial of Ad26.COV2.S vaccine versus placebo. This receptor was obtained from a person between 18 and 65 years old who received the Ad26.COV2.S COVID-19 vaccine or a placebo. The CDR3 is CASSLNGASTDTQYF. The CDR3 nucleotides are TGTGCCAGCAGCTTAAATGGTGCGAGCACAGATACGCAGTATTTT.